This T cell receptor (beta chain) was recovered during a study of T-cell memory formation after mild COVID-19. Study-wide context: Clusters of TCRs were largely donor specific.

The CDR3 sequence is 14 residues long. With 7 bases removed from V and 5 bases from J, the gap between germline ends came to 12 bases. CDR1 and CDR2 (germline): MGHDK, SYGVNS. Via MiXCR, TCRdb re-called the 5' RACE reads, giving one row per CDR3 protein. The data contain 350,000 to 500,000 distinct CDR3 sequences, 20% of them singletons. Study-level points and caveats: CD4+ contracting clones were mainly CM and EM; CD8+ ones, EMRA.

Only a few counts were recorded for this clonotype. The antigen is unknown. This chain uses TRBV25-1 with TRBJ1-6; D remains unclear. Sequencing used PBMCs or a T cell subset sorted from them (not recorded which). This receptor was taken from an adult woman who had mild COVID-19 (a few samples of this study predate the infection). Cell type and time point are not known. CDR3 region: CASTPDWDNSPLHF. The CDR3 DNA reads as TGTGCCAGCACTCCAGACTGGGATAATTCACCCCTCCACTTT.